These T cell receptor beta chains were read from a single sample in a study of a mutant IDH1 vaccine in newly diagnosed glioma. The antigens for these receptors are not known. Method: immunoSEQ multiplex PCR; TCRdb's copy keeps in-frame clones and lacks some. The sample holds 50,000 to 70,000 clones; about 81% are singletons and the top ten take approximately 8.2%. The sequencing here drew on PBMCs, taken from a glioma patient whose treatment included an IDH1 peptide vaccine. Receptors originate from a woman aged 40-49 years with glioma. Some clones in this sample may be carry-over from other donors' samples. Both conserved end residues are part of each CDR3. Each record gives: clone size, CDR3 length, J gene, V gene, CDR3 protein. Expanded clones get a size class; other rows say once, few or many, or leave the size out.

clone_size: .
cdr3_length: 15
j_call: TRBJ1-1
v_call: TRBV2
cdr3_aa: CASRPGQGPRAEAFF

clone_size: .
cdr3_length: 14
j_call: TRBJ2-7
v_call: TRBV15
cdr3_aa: CATSPGLANYEQYF

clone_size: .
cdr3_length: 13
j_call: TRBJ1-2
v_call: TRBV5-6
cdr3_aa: CASTRTSYAGYTF

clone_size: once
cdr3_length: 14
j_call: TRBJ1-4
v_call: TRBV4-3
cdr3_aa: CASSLGQFNEKLFF

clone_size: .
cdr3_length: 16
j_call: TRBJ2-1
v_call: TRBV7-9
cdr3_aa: CASSSYRVAGVGEQFF

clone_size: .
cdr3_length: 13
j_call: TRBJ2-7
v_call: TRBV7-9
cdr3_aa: CASSPDSAYEQYF

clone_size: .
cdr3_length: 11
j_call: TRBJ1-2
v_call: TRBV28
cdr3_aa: CASSREVGYTF

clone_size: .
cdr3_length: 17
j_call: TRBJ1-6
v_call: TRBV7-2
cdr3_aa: CASSPRQASSYNSPLHF

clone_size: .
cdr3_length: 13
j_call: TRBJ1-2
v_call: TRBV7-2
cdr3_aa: CASSPYTGDGYTF

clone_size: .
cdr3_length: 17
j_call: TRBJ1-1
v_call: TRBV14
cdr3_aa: CATPPEETGGPNTEAFF

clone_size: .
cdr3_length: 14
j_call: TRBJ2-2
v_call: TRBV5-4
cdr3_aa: CASSSGLLTGELFF

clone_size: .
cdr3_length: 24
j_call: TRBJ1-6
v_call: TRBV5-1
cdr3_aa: CASSPSEWLSKPLQLCSYNSPLHF

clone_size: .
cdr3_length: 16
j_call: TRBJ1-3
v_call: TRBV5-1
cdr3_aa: CASSLGGTGAGNTIYF

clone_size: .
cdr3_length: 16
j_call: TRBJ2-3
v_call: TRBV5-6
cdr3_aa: CASSSTRGDSTDTQYF

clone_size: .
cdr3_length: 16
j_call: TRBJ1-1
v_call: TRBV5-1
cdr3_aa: CASSLTGLGLNTEAFF

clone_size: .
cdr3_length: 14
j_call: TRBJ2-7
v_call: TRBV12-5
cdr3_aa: CASVHPGTGVEQYF

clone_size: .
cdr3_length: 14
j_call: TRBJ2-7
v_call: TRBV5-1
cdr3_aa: CASSGDIGSYEQYF

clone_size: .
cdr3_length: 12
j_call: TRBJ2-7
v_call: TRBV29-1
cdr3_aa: CSVVKGTHEQYF

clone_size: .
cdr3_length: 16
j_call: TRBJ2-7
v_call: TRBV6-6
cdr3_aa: CASKGTGGERGYEQYF

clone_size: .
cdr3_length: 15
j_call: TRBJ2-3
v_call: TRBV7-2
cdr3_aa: CASSLVAGGADTQYF

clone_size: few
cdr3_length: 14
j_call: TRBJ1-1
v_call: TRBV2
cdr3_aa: CASSEEGGNTEAFF

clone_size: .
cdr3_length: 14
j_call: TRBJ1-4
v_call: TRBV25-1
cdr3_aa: CASSEGNRNEKLFF

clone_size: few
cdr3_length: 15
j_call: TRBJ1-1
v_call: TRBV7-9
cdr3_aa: CASSLVAGSNTEAFF

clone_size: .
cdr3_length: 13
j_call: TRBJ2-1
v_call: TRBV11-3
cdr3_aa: CASSLDTARGQFF

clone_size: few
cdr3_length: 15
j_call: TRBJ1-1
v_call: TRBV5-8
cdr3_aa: CASSSPTSPLAEAFF

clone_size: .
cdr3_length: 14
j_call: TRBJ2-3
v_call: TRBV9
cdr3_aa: CASRKGLLDDTQYF

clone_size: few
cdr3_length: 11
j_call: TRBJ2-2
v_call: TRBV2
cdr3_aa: CASRITGELFF

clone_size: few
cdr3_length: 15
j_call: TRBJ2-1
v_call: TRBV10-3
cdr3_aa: CAISYLTGDGNEQFF

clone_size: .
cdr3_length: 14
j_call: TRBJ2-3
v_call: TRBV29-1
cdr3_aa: CSTSVGQGPDTQYF

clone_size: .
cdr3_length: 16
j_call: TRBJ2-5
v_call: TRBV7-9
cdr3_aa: CASSLATAIFQETQYF

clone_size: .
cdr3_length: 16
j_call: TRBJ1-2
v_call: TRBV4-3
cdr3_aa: CASSQGRTGALYGYTF

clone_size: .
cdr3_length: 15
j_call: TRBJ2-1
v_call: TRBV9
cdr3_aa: CASSFSSGGYNEQFF

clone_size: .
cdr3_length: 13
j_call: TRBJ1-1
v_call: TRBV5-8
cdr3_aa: CASSRGWNTEAFF

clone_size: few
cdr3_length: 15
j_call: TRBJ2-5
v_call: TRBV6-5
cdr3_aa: CASSAGTSGKETQYF

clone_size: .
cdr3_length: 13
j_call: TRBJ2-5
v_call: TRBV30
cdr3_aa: CAWSVRRDETQYF

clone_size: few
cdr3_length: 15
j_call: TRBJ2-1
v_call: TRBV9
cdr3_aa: CASSVGDRLANEQFF

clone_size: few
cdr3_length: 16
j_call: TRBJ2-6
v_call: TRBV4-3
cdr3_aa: CASSQEPGAGANVLTF

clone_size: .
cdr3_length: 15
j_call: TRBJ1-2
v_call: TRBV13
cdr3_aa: CASSRERTPIDGYTF

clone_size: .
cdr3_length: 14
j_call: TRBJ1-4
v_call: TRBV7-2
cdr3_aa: CASSLAGVGEKLFF

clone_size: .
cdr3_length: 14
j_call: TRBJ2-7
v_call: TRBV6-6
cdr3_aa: CASSSPGRPGEQYF

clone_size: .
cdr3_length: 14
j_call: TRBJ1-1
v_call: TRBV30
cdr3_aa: CAWSPPRGSTEAFF

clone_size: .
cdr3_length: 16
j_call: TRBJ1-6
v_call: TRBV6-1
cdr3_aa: CASSEARRTAGSPLHF

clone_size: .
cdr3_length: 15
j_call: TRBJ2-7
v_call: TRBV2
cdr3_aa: CASSIPSRGSYEQYF